The present entry profiles one T cell receptor beta chain with its context. The data belong to a study of blood T cell repertoires in COVID-19. Sequenced by immunoSEQ multiplex PCR; TCRdb stores in-frame clones only, minus some. The sample shows 200,000 to 250,000 clones, more than 75% of them seen only once. The CDR3 sequence is 16 residues long. Germline CDR1 KGHSH, CDR2 LQKENI. Trimming removed 4 bases at V and 0 bases at J, with 12 bases between. The sequenced sample was peripheral blood. The receptor's source is a woman aged 60-75 years who had recovered from COVID-19. The J gene is TRBJ2-2, the V gene TRBV18, with D tentatively TRBD2 (7 bases). The chain's CDR3 is CASSRSGGPNTGELFF. The CDR3 DNA reads TGTGCCAGCTCACGCTCGGGGGGCCCGAACACCGGGGAGCTGTTTTTT. Combining the CDR3 with reference TRBV18 and TRBJ2-2 gives the whole variable domain NAGVMQNPRHLVRRRGQEARLRCSPMKGHSHVYWYRQLPEEGLKFMVYLQKENIIDESGMPKERFSAEFPKEGPSILRIQQVVRGDSAAYFCASSRSGGPNTGELFFGEGSRLTVL.